The 5 T cell receptor beta chains in this list originate from one sample, sequenced in a study of cytotoxic CD8 clonotypes in ibrutinib-treated CLL. Method: immunoSEQ multiplex PCR; TCRdb's copy keeps in-frame clones and lacks some. Here the sample spans 150,000 or so clones, approximately 91% being singletons. The sequencing used PBMCs, collected at disease progression, from a patient treated with ibrutinib. These TCRs come from a human donor with chronic lymphocytic leukemia.

The gene calls are TRBV19 and TRBJ2-1; perhaps TRBD2 as D (6 bases). The germline V gene encodes CDR1 LNHDA and CDR2 SQIVND (reference sequence). Deletions cut 3 bases from V and 4 bases from J, with 16 bases between. The CDR3 loop spans 16 amino acids. CDR3 sequence (DNA): TGTGCCAGTAGTATCCCCGGCGGGGCCAGGTACAATGAGCAGTTCTTC. Protein sequence: CASSIPGGARYNEQFF.

The chain recombines TRBV5-5 with TRBJ2-7; D is unclear. This CDR3 contains 16 residues. The ends were cut back, 2 bases at V and 5 bases at J, with 20 bases in the middle. Per germline, CDR1 SGHKS and CDR2 YYEKEE (reference sequence). The CDR3 spells CASSFYPLMFWDEQYF. DNA for the CDR3: TGTGCCAGCAGCTTTTATCCCCTGATGTTTTGGGACGAGCAGTACTTC.

This chain connects TRBV5-1 to TRBJ2-1, with 9 bases identical to TRBD2. The CDR3 covers 19 residues. The germline CDR1 and CDR2 sequences are SGHRS and YFSETQ. V dropped 0 bases and J dropped 6; count of bases not matched to a gene: 16. CDR3 residues: CASSLVVTSGPEGINEQFF. The CDR3 nucleotides read TGCGCCAGCAGCTTGGTAGTGACTAGCGGACCGGAGGGAATCAATGAGCAGTTCTTC.

The chain combines TRBV2 with TRBJ2-3, with D perhaps TRBD1 or TRBD2 (7 bases each). V was cut by 6 bases and J by 0 bases, with 10 bases left in between. CDR1 is SNHLY, CDR2 FYNNEI, per germline. This CDR3 contains 14 residues. Written as DNA, the CDR3 is TGTGCCAGCAGCAGGGGGGGGAGCACAGATACGCAGTATTTT. It translates to CASSRGGSTDTQYF.

The chain uses TRBV5-6 and TRBJ2-5; 8 nucleotides align to TRBD2. Per germline, CDR1 SGHDT and CDR2 YYEEEE. Unmatched junction bases numbered 17, after V lost 3 bases and J lost 4 bases. CDR3 size: 18 residues. CDR3 residues: CASSSRREAGVGRETQYF. In DNA form, the CDR3 reads TGTGCCAGCAGCTCGAGGAGGGAAGCGGGAGTGGGCCGAGAGACCCAGTACTTC.